This TCR beta chain was profiled in a study of cytomegalovirus exposure and HLA in healthy donors. Study observations and caveats: A later analysis reportedly found that, within productive TCRs, an Asian-associated ancestry cluster had fewer N-insertions than the mean observed across the approximately 670 donors.

Comment on this clone: The antigen is undetermined.

The PCR ran on 60 Vbeta and 13 Jbeta primers. The assay was immunoSEQ multiplex PCR, and TCRdb's table has in-frame clones only and misses some. The repertoire table contains over 90,000 clones. Germline trimming cut 8 bases from V and 8 bases from J; bases unmatched to any gene: 8. This CDR3 comprises 15 residues. Germline CDR1 and CDR2: KGHSH and LQKENI. This TCR was sampled from a man aged 40-50 years in good health and CMV-seronegative. The specimen was PBMCs. The chain is built from TRBV18 and TRBJ2-1, with 14 bases fitting TRBD2. In DNA, the CDR3 is TGTGCCAGCACTCTGACTAGCGGGGGGGCCTATGAGCAGTTCTTC. The encoded protein is CASTLTSGGAYEQFF.